This T cell receptor (beta chain) emerged from a study of blood T cells in healthy people across ages. Using a J-beta primer mix together with a sample-barcoded 5' primer, a second PCR was run for roughly 6 to 11 cycles. TCRdb passed the 5' RACE reads through MiXCR, listing each CDR3 protein once. Of over 600,000 distinct CDR3 sequences listed, 40% to 45% are singletons. The CDR3 is 15 amino acids. The germline gives CDR1 SGHTA, CDR2 FQGNSA. V was shortened by 5 bases and J by 3 bases, with 13 bases between the two germline ends. The TCR comes from an elderly man in good health. Material for sequencing was blood. The V gene is TRBV7-2, the J gene TRBJ1-4; a possible D gene is TRBD1 (6 bases). The CDR3 DNA reads as TGTGCCAGCAGCCCCAACAGGGCGTCTAATGAAAAACTGTTTTTT. Translating it yields CASSPNRASNEKLFF.